This T cell receptor beta chain was recorded in a study of cytomegalovirus exposure and HLA in healthy donors. Study findings and constraints: The study assumed roughly uniform donor sequencing depth for presence/absence analyses. Later on, an analysis showed TCR association rates differing by HLA locus, with DRB1 the most and HLA-C the fewest.

In regard to this clone: The antigen is unknown.

The PCR ran on 60 Vbeta and 13 Jbeta primers. TCRdb's copy holds only in-frame clones and misses some; the assay was immunoSEQ multiplex PCR. The sample lists over 110,000 clones, 80% to 85% occurring once. The length of the CDR3 is 16 residues. CDR1 SGDLS and CDR2 YYNGEE come from the germline V gene. J was trimmed by 0 bases and V by 0 bases; bases with no gene match: 3. This rearrangement joins TRBV9 to TRBJ2-5; TRBD2 aligns across 9 bases. The sequence was collected from a male donor in good health and CMV-seropositive. Sequencing was done on a sample of PBMCs. The CDR3 region has the DNA TGTGCCAGCAGCGTAGGGGCTAGCGGGGACCAAGAGACCCAGTACTTC. Translation: CASSVGASGDQETQYF.